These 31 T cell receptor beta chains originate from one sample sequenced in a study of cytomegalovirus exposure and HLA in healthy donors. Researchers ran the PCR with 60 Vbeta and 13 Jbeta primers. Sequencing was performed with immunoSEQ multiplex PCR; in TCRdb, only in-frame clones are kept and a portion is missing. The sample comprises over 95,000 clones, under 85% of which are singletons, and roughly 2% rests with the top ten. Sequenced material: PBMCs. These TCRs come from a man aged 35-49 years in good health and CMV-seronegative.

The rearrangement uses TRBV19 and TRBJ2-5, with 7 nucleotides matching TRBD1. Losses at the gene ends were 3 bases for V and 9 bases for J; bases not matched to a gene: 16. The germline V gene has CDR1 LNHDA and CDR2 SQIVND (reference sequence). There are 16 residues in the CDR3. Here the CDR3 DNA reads TGTGCCAGTAGTATGGGTTATGGACAGGCCATTGAGGCCCAGTACTTC. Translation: CASSMGYGQAIEAQYF.

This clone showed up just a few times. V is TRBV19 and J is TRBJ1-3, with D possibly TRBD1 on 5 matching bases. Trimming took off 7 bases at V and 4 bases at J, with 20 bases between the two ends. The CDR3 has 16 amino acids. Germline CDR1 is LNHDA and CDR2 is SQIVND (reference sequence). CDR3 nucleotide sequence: TGTGCCAGTACGGGGGGTGGTCGTCTTCGAGGAAACACCATATATTTT. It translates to CASTGGGRLRGNTIYF.

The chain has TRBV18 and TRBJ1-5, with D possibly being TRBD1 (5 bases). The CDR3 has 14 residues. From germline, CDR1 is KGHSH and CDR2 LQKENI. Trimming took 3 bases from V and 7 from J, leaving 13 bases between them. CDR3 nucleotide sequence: TGTGCCAGCTCACCGGACGGCGGGGGGCAGCCCCAGCATTTT. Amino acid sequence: CASSPDGGGQPQHF.

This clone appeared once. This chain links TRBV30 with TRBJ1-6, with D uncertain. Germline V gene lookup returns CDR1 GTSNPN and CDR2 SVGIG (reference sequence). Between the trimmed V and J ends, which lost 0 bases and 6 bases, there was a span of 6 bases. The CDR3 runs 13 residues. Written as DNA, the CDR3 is TGTGCCTGGAGTGTCCGGGGTAATTCACCCCTCCACTTT. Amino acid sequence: CAWSVRGNSPLHF.

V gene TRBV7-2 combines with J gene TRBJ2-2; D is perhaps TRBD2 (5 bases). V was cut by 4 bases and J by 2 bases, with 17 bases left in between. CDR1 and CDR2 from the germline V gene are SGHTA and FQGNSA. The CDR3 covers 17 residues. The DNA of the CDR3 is TGTGCCAGCAGCTACCGGAGGCAGAACCCTAACACCGGGGAGCTGTTTTTT. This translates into CASSYRRQNPNTGELFF.

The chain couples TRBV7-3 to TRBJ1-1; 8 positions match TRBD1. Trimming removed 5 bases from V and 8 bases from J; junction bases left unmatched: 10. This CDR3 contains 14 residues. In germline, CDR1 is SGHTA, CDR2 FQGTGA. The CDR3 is CASSPEGQAKEAFF. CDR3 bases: TGTGCCAGCAGCCCGGAGGGACAGGCGAAGGAAGCTTTCTTT.

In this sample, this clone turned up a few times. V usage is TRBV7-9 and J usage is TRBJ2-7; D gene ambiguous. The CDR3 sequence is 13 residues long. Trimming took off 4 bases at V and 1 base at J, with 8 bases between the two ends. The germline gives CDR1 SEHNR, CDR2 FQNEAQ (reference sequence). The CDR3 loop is CASSSAQSYEQYF. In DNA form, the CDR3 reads TGTGCCAGCAGCTCAGCACAATCCTACGAGCAGTACTTC.

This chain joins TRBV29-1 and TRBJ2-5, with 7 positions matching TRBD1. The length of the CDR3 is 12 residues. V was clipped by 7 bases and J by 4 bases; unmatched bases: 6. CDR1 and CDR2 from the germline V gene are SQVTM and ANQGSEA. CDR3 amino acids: CSAETGPETQYF. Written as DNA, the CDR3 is TGCAGCGCAGAGACAGGGCCAGAGACCCAGTACTTC.

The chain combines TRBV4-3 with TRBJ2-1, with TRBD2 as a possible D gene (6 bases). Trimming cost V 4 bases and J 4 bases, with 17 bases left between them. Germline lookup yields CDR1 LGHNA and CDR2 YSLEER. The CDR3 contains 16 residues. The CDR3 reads CASSRSGRGLYNEQFF. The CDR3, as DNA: TGCGCCAGCAGCCGGTCGGGGCGGGGACTTTACAATGAGCAGTTCTTC.

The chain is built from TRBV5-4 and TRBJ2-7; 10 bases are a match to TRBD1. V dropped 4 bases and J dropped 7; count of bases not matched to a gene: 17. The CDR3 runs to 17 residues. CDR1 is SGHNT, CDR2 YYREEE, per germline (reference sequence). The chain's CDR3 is CASSHSVPGQGSKEQYF. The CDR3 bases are TGTGCCAGCAGCCATTCAGTCCCGGGACAGGGGTCGAAAGAGCAGTACTTC.

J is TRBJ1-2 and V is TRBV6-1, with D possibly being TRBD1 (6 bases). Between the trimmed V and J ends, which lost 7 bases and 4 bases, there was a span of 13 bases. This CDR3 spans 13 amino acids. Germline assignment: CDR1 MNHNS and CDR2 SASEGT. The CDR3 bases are TGTGCCAGCAACCCAGGGGAGGGCTATGGCTACACCTTC. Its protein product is CASNPGEGYGYTF.

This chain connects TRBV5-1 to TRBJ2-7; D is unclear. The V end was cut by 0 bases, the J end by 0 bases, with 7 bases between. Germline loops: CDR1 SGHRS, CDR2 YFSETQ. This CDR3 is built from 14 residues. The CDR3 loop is CASSLGPNSYEQYF. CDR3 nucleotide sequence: TGCGCCAGCAGCTTGGGGCCCAACTCCTACGAGCAGTACTTC.

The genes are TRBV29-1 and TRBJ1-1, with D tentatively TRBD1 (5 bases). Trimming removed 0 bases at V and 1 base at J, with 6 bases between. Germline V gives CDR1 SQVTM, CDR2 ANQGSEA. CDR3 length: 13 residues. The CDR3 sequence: CSVEDDRNTEAFF. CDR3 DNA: TGCAGCGTTGAAGATGACAGGAACACTGAAGCTTTCTTT.

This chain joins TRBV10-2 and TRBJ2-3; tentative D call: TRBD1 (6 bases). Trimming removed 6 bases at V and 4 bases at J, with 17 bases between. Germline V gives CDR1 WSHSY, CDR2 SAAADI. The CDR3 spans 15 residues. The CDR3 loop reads CASSQGYSWADTQYF. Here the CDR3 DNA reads TGCGCCAGCAGCCAGGGGTACAGTTGGGCAGATACGCAGTATTTT.

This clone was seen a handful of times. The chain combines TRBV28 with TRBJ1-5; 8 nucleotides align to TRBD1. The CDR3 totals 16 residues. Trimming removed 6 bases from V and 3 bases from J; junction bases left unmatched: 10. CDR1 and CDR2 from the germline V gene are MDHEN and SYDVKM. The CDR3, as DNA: TGTGCCAGCAGCCCTCCAGTGGGACAGGACAATCAGCCCCAGCATTTT. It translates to CASSPPVGQDNQPQHF.

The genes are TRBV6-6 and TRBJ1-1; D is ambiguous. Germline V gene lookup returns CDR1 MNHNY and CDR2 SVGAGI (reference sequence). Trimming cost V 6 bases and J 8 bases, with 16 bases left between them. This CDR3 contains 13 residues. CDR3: CASSLLSLREAFF. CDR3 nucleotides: TGTGCCAGCAGCCTCCTATCCCTTCGGGAAGCTTTCTTT.

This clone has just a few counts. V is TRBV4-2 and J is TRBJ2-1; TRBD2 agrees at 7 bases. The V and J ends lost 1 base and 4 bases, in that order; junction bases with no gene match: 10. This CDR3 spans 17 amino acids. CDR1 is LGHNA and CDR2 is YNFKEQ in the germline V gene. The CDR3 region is CASSQVEGVGGYNEQFF. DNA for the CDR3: TGTGCCAGCAGCCAAGTGGAAGGGGTCGGGGGGTACAATGAGCAGTTCTTC.

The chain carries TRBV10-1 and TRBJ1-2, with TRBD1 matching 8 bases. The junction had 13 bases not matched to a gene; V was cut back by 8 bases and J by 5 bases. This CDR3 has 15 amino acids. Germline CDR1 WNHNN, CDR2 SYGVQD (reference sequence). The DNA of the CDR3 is TGCGCCAGCGGGTATCCAGGCAGGGGGCTTTATGGCTACACCTTC. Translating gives CASGYPGRGLYGYTF.

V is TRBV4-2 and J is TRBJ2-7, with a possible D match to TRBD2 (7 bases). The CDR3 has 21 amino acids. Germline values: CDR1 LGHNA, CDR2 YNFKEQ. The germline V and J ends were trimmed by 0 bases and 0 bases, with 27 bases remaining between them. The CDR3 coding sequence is TGTGCCAGCAGCCAAGAGGAAGGGGGAGGGAGAATAGCGGGTAGCTCCTACGAGCAGTACTTC. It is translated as CASSQEEGGGRIAGSSYEQYF.

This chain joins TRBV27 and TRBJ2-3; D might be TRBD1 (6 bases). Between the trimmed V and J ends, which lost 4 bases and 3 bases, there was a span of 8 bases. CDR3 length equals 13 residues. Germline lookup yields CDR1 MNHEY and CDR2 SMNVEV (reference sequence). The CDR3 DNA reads TGTGCCAGCAGTTCGGACAGAACAGATACGCAGTATTTT. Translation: CASSSDRTDTQYF.

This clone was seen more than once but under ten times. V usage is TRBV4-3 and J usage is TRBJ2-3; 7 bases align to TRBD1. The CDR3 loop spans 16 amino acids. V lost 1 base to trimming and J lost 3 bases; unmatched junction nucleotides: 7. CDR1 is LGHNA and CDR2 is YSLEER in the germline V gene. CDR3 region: CASSQARGIGTDTQYF. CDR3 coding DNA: TGCGCCAGCAGCCAAGCCAGGGGGATTGGGACAGATACGCAGTATTTT.

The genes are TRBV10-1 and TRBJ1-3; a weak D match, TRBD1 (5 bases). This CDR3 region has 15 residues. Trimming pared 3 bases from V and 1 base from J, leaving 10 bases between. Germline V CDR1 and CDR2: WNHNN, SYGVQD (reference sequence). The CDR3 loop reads CASSDPGKSGNTIYF. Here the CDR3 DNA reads TGCGCCAGCAGTGATCCAGGGAAGTCTGGAAACACCATATATTTT.

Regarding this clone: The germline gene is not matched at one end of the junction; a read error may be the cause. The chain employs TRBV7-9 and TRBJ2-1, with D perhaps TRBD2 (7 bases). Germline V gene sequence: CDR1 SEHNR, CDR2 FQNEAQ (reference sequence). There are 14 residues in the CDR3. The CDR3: CSSSRDAGANEQFF. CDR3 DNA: TGTTCCAGCAGCCGAGACGCGGGGGCCAATGAGCAGTTCTTC.

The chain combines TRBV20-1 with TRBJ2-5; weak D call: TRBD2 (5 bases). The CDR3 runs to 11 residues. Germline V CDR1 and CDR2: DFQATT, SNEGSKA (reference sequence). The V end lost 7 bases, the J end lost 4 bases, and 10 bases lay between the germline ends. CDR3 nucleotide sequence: TGCAGTGGCGGGCGATCAGAGACCCAGTACTTC. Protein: CSGGRSETQYF.

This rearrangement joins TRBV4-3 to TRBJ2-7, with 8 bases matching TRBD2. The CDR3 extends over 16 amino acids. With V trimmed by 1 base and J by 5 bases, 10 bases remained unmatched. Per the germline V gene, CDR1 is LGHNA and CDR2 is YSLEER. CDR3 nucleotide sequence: TGCGCCAGCAGCCAAGCGTGGACGGGAGGGCTGGACGAGCAGTACTTC. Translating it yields CASSQAWTGGLDEQYF.

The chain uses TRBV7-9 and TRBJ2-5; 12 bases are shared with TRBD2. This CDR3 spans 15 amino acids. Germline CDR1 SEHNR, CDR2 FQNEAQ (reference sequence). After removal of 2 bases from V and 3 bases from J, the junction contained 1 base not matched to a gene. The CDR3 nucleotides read TGTGCCAGCAGCTTATCTAGCGGGGGGGAAGAGACCCAGTACTTC. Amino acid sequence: CASSLSSGGEETQYF.

As DNA, the CDR3 is TGTGCCAGCTCACGGGGCAGGGATAGTTCTGGGGCCAACGTCCTGACTTTC. Its protein is CASSRGRDSSGANVLTF. This chain links TRBV18 with TRBJ2-6; D is perhaps TRBD1 (5 bases). Deletions cut 4 bases from V and 1 base from J, with 14 bases between. Germline V gene data show CDR1 as KGHSH and CDR2 as LQKENI. CDR3 length equals 17 residues.

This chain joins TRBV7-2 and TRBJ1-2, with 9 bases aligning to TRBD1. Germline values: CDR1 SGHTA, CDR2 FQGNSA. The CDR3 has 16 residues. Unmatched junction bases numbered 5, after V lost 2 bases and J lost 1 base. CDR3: CASSLKTGGYNYGYTF. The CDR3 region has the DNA TGTGCCAGCAGCTTAAAAACAGGGGGCTATAACTATGGCTACACCTTC.

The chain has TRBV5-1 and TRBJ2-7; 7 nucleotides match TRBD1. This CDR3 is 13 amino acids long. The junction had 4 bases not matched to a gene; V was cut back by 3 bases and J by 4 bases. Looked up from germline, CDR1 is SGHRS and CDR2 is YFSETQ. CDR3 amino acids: CASSSTGAYEQYF. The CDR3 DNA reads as TGCGCCAGCAGCTCCACAGGGGCATACGAGCAGTACTTC.

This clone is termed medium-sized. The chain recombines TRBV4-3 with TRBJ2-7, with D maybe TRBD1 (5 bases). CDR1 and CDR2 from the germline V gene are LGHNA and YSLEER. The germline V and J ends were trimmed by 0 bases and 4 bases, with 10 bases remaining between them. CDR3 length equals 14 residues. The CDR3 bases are TGCGCCAGCAGCCAAGACCAGGGATGGTACGAGCAGTACTTC. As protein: CASSQDQGWYEQYF.

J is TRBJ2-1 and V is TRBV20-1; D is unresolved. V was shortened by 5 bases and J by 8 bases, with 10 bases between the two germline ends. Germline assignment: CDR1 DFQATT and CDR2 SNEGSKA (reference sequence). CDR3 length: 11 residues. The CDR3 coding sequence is TGCAGTGCTCTCGCGTACGATGAGCAGTTCTTC. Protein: CSALAYDEQFF.